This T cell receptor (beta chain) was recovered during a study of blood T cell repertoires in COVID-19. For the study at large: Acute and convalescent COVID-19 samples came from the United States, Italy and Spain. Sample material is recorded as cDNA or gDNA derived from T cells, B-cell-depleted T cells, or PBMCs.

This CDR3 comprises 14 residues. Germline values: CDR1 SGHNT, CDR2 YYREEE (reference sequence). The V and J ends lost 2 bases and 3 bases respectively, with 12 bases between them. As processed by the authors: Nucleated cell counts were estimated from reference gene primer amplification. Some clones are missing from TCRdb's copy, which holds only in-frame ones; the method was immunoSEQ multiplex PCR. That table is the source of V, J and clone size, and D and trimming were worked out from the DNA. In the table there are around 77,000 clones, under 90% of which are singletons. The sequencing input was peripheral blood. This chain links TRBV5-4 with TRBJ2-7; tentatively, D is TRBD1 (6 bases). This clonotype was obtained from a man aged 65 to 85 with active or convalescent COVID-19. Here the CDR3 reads CASSFGGGGYEQYF. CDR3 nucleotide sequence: TGTGCCAGCAGCTTCGGTGGGGGCGGCTACGAGCAGTACTTC.